This T cell receptor (beta chain) was profiled in a study of CXCR3-negative and CXCR3-positive naive CD8 T cells. At the level of the study: Total TRB output reached about 130 million reads, about 1.5 +/- 0.3 million per library. Findings of the study overall: Hydrophobicity of TRB CDR3s was greater in CXCR3-positive naive cells than in CXCR3-negative naive cells. Diversity was high in both naive subsets and much lower in memory cells. Cryopreserved cells showed partially decreased CXCR3 expression, and most assays used fresh PBMCs. Naive cells, whether CXCR3-negative or CXCR3-positive, had similar TRBV-TRBJ usage, while memory cells differed.

Details on this clonotype: Its antigen is still unknown.

Libraries were UMI-labeled 5' RACE TRB cDNA. From its re-call of the 5' RACE reads, TCRdb lists each CDR3 protein once, without DNA. The sample data list roughly 63,000 distinct CDR3 sequences. The CDR3 is made up of 14 amino acids. CDR1 and CDR2 from the germline V gene are SEHNR and FQNEAQ (reference sequence). The gene calls are TRBV7-9 and TRBJ1-4; the TCRdb D gene call, TRBD1, has no DNA to confirm it. The clonotype originates from a human donor in good health. Some clones in this sample may be carry-over from other donors' samples. The sample comprised naive CXCR3+ CD8+ T cells from blood. Noted subset: CD45RO-CCR7+CD27+CD95- naive CD8+ T cells expressing CXCR3 (TNR3+). The CDR3 sequence is CASSSRDVPEKLFF.